Shown below are 4 T cell receptor beta chains from a single sample sequenced in a study of CD8+CD57+ T cells in acquired aplastic anemia. Profiles of TCR beta VDJ and CDR3 were generated from a genomic DNA template. TCRdb ran MiXCR on the reads and lists one entry per CDR3 protein. The sample lists hundreds of thousands of distinct CDR3 sequences, about two thirds occurring once. Sequences were obtained from sorted CD4+, CD8+, or CD8+CD57+ T cells (not recorded which) from PBMCs. The source of these receptors is a human donor in good health, serving as a control.

In this sample, this clonotype turned up many times. The rearrangement links TRBV20-1 to TRBJ1-1; 9 positions agree with TRBD1. Germline CDR1 DFQATT, CDR2 SNEGSKA (reference sequence). The CDR3 is 14 residues long. The V and J ends lost 6 bases and 0 bases, in that order; junction bases with no gene match: 5. The CDR3 loop reads CSAGTGLVNTEAFF. In DNA form, the CDR3 reads TGCAGTGCCGGGACAGGGCTCGTGAACACTGAAGCTTTCTTT.

In its sample, this clonotype was seen many times. J is TRBJ1-1 and V is TRBV5-8; D gene unclear. Germline V gene lookup returns CDR1 SGHTS and CDR2 YDEGEE. The V gene lost 1 base and the J gene lost 0 bases, with 16 bases spanning the gap. This CDR3 is 17 amino acids long. The CDR3 is CASSLWNRPGMNTEAFF. The CDR3 nucleotides are TGTGCCAGCAGCTTGTGGAATCGGCCGGGCATGAACACTGAAGCTTTCTTT.

This clonotype was detected a few times. A much larger clonotype is one base distant, so this may be a read error. V gene TRBV7-9 combines with J gene TRBJ2-7, with 9 bases identical to TRBD1. Germline assignment: CDR1 SEHNR and CDR2 FQNEAQ (reference sequence). The CDR3 spans 15 residues. The CDR3, as DNA: TGTGCCGGCAGCCCACTCCGGGGACAGGGTCACGAGCAGTACTTC. It translates to CAGSPLRGQGHEQYF.

The chain couples TRBV12-3 or TRBV12-4 to TRBJ2-1; D is undetermined. Trimming took 6 bases from V and 7 from J, leaving 16 bases between them. The CDR3 has 14 amino acids. The CDR3 region is CASSFQSDPNEQFF. The CDR3 nucleotides read TGTGCCAGCAGCTTTCAGTCGGATCCTAATGAGCAGTTCTTC.